This TCR beta chain emerged from a study of T cell repertoires in cytomegalovirus infection. Study-level background: Recently identified HLA-C-restricted CMV epitopes were among the peptides used.

This clonotype showed up just a few times. The antigen is not known. General study points: The ex vivo response showed dominance by HLA-C-restricted CMV-specific TCR beta clonotypes. Summed frequency of shared TCR beta families picked out CMV carriers who also had the relevant HLA.

A single record per CDR3 protein comes from TCRdb applying MiXCR to the reads. Among around 340,000 distinct CDR3 sequences, about 28% were seen once, and the ten largest hold around 18%. Germline V gene lookup returns CDR1 DFQATT and CDR2 SNEGSKA (reference sequence). J was trimmed by 4 bases and V by 6 bases; bases with no gene match: 6. This CDR3 is 14 amino acids long. The clonotype was recovered from a human donor in good health (CMV status not recorded). Some clones in this sample may be carry-over from other donors' samples. The rearrangement uses TRBV20-1 and TRBJ2-1; 10 bases line up with TRBD2. The material was cultured PBMCs, obtained from culture after CMV antigen stimulation. CDR3 nucleotides: TGCAGTGCATGCCTAGCGGGAGTTTACAATGAGCAGTTCTTC. Its translation is CSACLAGVYNEQFF.